What follows are 26 T cell receptor beta chains derived from one specimen sequenced in a study of T cell responses to AZD1222 COVID-19 vaccine (dated by TCRdb to the early 2020s). The intended sense of this specimen's time point label: about 28 days (+/-7) after the second vaccine dose. The protocol used for the library was the immunoSEQ multiplex PCR assay. TCRdb took over this immuneACCESS table, retaining in-frame rearrangements with V and J assigned. Such tables are incomplete; in checked studies, under half of the missing clones stem from an unresolved V gene, and the remainder is unexplained. For this sample there are tens of thousands of clones; 92% appear just once. The ten largest clones represent 4.7% of the sample. The sequencing here drew on peripheral blood, taken 28 days after the second AZD1222 dose. These receptors were taken from an adult who received the AZD1222 COVID-19 vaccine.

The chain uses TRBV25-1 and TRBJ1-2; 8 nucleotides align to TRBD1. CDR1 is MGHDK, CDR2 SYGVNS, per germline. Losses at the gene ends were 3 bases for V and 2 bases for J; bases not matched to a gene: 8. The CDR3 has 16 amino acids. The CDR3 here is CASSDGTGTTNYGYTF. The CDR3 nucleotides are TGTGCCAGCAGTGACGGGACAGGCACAACCAACTATGGCTACACCTTC.

This rearrangement joins TRBV3-1 (or the pseudogene TRBV3-2) to TRBJ2-3; D might be TRBD1 (6 bases). The CDR3 is made up of 17 amino acids. V lost 1 base and J 2 bases, leaving 16 bases between the germline ends. CDR1 is LGHDT and CDR2 is YNNKEL in the germline V gene (reference sequence). In DNA, the CDR3 is TGTGCCAGCAGCCAAGCCCCGGCAGGGGCGAACACAGATACGCAGTATTTT. Translated, it gives CASSQAPAGANTDTQYF.

The chain carries TRBV5-1 and TRBJ1-1; D call uncertain. This CDR3 has 16 residues. The germline V gene has CDR1 SGHRS and CDR2 YFSETQ. V lost 2 bases and J 5 bases, leaving 19 bases between the germline ends. CDR3 residues: CASSLVGPTERTEAFF. Written as DNA, the CDR3 is TGCGCCAGCAGCTTAGTGGGCCCTACAGAACGGACTGAAGCTTTCTTT.

This rearrangement joins TRBV29-1 to TRBJ1-6, with 7 bases matching TRBD1. This CDR3 is built from 13 residues. V dropped 4 bases and J dropped 5; count of bases not matched to a gene: 2. The V gene's germline CDR1 is SQVTM and CDR2 ANQGSEA. The CDR3 sequence is CSVGGTDNSPLHF. CDR3 nucleotides: TGCAGCGTTGGCGGGACAGATAATTCACCCCTCCACTTT.

This rearrangement joins TRBV29-1 to TRBJ2-1, with D perhaps matching TRBD1 or TRBD2 (5 bases each). This CDR3 is built from 14 residues. The V and J ends lost 5 bases and 9 bases respectively, with 20 bases between them. The germline CDR1 and CDR2 sequences are SQVTM and ANQGSEA. The CDR3 region is CSVRGAGTSGEQFF. The DNA of the CDR3 is TGCAGCGTTCGGGGCGCCGGGACCAGCGGTGAGCAGTTCTTC.

The chain recombines TRBV6-5 with TRBJ1-5, with TRBD1 identical over 12 bases. CDR1 MNHEY and CDR2 SVGAGI come from the germline V gene. The CDR3 runs to 15 residues. J lost 6 bases, V lost 6 bases, and 6 bases had no gene match. The CDR3 sequence: CASRGQGALAQPQHF. CDR3 nucleotides: TGTGCCAGCAGGGGACAGGGGGCTTTGGCTCAGCCCCAGCATTTT.

The chain couples TRBV7-3 to TRBJ2-5; the D gene is possibly TRBD2 (5 bases). This CDR3 is 14 amino acids long. Germline V gene lookup returns CDR1 SGHTA and CDR2 FQGTGA. V was shortened by 5 bases and J by 5 bases, with 15 bases between the two germline ends. CDR3 in amino acids: CASSPRATGETQYF. The CDR3 nucleotides read TGTGCCAGCAGCCCACGGGCCACGGGGGAGACCCAGTACTTC.

The V and J genes are TRBV27 and TRBJ1-5; D is uncertain. The germline gives CDR1 MNHEY, CDR2 SMNVEV (reference sequence). The V end lost 6 bases, the J end lost 0 bases, and 9 bases lay between the germline ends. The CDR3 sequence is 14 residues long. The CDR3 DNA reads TGTGCCAGCAGCCTACAGTATAGCAATCAGCCCCAGCATTTT. This translates into CASSLQYSNQPQHF.

The genes are TRBV6-5 and TRBJ2-7; perhaps TRBD1 as D (5 bases). V shed 8 bases and J shed 2 bases, with 7 bases lying between them. Germline CDR1 reads MNHEY; CDR2 reads SVGAGI. This CDR3 is built from 11 residues. The CDR3 DNA reads as TGTGCCAGCGGACATCCCTACGAGCAGTACTTC. Translating gives CASGHPYEQYF.

V is TRBV12-3 or TRBV12-4 and J is TRBJ1-1; 7 bases are shared with TRBD1. The CDR3 is 13 amino acids. V trimming: 6 bases; J trimming: 1 base; junction bases outside the gene matches: 2. CDR3 in DNA: TGTGCCAGCAGGAGGACAGGGAACACTGAAGCTTTCTTT. It codes for CASRRTGNTEAFF.

The chain is built from TRBV5-6 and TRBJ2-1; D possibly corresponds to TRBD1 (6 bases). Germline CDR1 SGHDT, CDR2 YYEEEE. V was clipped by 3 bases and J by 9 bases, with 16 bases between them. CDR3 length: 14 residues. The CDR3 nucleotides read TGTGCCAGCAGCTCGGGGTCAGGGGCGGGTGAGCAGTTCTTC. It codes for CASSSGSGAGEQFF.

This clone has more than one count but fewer than ten. This rearrangement joins TRBV14 to TRBJ2-7, with D tentatively TRBD2 (6 bases). The ends were cut back, 2 bases at V and 6 bases at J, with 11 bases in the middle. CDR1 and CDR2 (germline): SGHDN, FVKESK. CDR3 size: 13 residues. CDR3 region: CASSQKWDSEQYF. CDR3 DNA sequence: TGTGCCAGCAGCCAAAAATGGGACTCCGAGCAGTACTTC.

The chain couples TRBV5-1 to TRBJ2-3; TRBD1 matches 8 bases. From germline, CDR1 is SGHRS and CDR2 YFSETQ. CDR3 length: 14 amino acids. The J segment lost 3 bases and the V segment lost 4 bases, leaving 4 bases of the junction unmatched. The CDR3 DNA reads as TGCGCCAGCAGCCTGACAGGGGAAACAGATACGCAGTATTTT. Its protein is CASSLTGETDTQYF.

This clone turned up a few times. This sequence joins TRBV30 and TRBJ2-1; the D gene is possibly TRBD2 (5 bases). The germline CDR1 and CDR2 sequences are GTSNPN and SVGIG (reference sequence). The V end was cut by 2 bases, the J end by 2 bases, with 13 bases between. The CDR3 runs 15 residues. CDR3 residues: CAWSRLSRTYNEQFF. The CDR3, as DNA: TGTGCCTGGAGTCGACTAAGCAGAACCTACAATGAGCAGTTCTTC.

The CDR3 DNA sequence: TGTGCCAGCAGTTCTACCGGAGAAGCAGGACCCTATGGCTACACCTTC. It yields the protein CASSSTGEAGPYGYTF. This sequence joins TRBV28 and TRBJ1-2; D uncertain. V was trimmed by 4 bases and J by 4 bases, leaving 19 bases between them. The V gene's germline CDR1 is MDHEN and CDR2 SYDVKM. CDR3 size: 16 residues.

The chain recombines TRBV11-3 with TRBJ2-1; 8 bases are shared with TRBD2. The CDR3 consists of 15 residues. J lost 4 bases, V lost 3 bases, and 5 bases had no gene match. Per germline, CDR1 SGHNT and CDR2 YENEEA. CDR3 DNA sequence: TGTGCCAGCAGCTTTACCAGCGGGGGATACAATGAGCAGTTCTTC. Translated, it gives CASSFTSGGYNEQFF.

This chain links TRBV10-3 with TRBJ1-2, with D tentatively TRBD1 (6 bases). The CDR3 loop spans 13 amino acids. The V end lost 7 bases, the J end lost 6 bases, and 15 bases lay between the germline ends. Germline assignment: CDR1 ENHRY and CDR2 SYGVKD. In nucleotides, the CDR3 is TGTGCCATCAAAGGAAGGGGGTTAGATGGCTACACCTTC. Protein sequence: CAIKGRGLDGYTF.

J is TRBJ1-1 and V is TRBV7-9; a possible D gene is TRBD1 (6 bases). The CDR3 covers 14 residues. Trimming took off 0 bases at V and 7 bases at J, with 12 bases between the two ends. The germline gives CDR1 SEHNR, CDR2 FQNEAQ (reference sequence). Here the CDR3 reads CASSLALGRGEAFF. CDR3 nucleotides: TGTGCCAGCAGCTTAGCGCTGGGCAGGGGTGAAGCTTTCTTT.

V and J are TRBV19 and TRBJ1-5; TRBD1 aligns across 7 bases. Germline lookup yields CDR1 LNHDA and CDR2 SQIVND (reference sequence). Trimming took 6 bases from V and 5 from J; bases not matched to a gene: 16. This CDR3 contains 17 residues. CDR3 sequence (DNA): TGTGCCAGTAGGATGGGTATAATGGACAGGAGGCATCAGCCCCAGCATTTT. Its translation: CASRMGIMDRRHQPQHF.

V is TRBV19 and J is TRBJ1-4; weak D call: TRBD1 (6 bases). This CDR3 contains 15 residues. Trimming removed 4 bases from V and 11 bases from J, with 20 bases in between. Germline CDR1 reads LNHDA; CDR2 reads SQIVND (reference sequence). The CDR3 protein is CASSTIGGGLGKLFF. The CDR3 DNA sequence: TGTGCCAGTAGTACGATTGGAGGGGGTTTAGGGAAACTGTTTTTT.

The chain carries TRBV2 and TRBJ2-1, with 12 bases that match TRBD2. Germline V gene sequence: CDR1 SNHLY, CDR2 FYNNEI. Trimming took 6 bases from V and 6 from J; bases not matched to a gene: 9. CDR3 length equals 16 residues. The CDR3 DNA sequence: TGTGCCAGCAGAAACCCCCCGGGACTAGCGGGCAATGAGCAGTTCTTC. It is translated as CASRNPPGLAGNEQFF. The variable domain in full, with the rest retrieved from reference TRBV2 and TRBJ2-1, is EPEVTQTPSHQVTQMGQEVILRCVPISNHLYFYWYRQILGQKVEFLVSFYNNEISEKSEIFDDQFSVERPDGSNFTLKIRSTKLEDSAMYFCASRNPPGLAGNEQFFGPGTRLTVL.

The V and J genes are TRBV5-1 and TRBJ2-7, with 8 bases matching TRBD2. The J segment lost 4 bases and the V segment lost 4 bases, leaving 13 bases of the junction unmatched. CDR3 length equals 16 residues. Germline CDR1 and CDR2: SGHRS and YFSETQ. The CDR3 bases are TGCGCCAGCAGCATTGGACTAGCCCCTGGATATTACGAGCAGTACTTC. Protein sequence: CASSIGLAPGYYEQYF.

The gene calls are TRBV19 and TRBJ1-4; 7 bases match TRBD1. Germline-derived CDR1 and CDR2 are LNHDA and SQIVND (reference sequence). V trimming: 5 bases; J trimming: 8 bases; junction bases outside the gene matches: 5. This CDR3 spans 13 amino acids. Written as DNA, the CDR3 is TGTGCCAGTAGTGGAGGGACAGCCGAAAAACTGTTTTTT. It yields the protein CASSGGTAEKLFF.

The genes are TRBV7-2 and TRBJ1-5; D not resolved. This CDR3 has 16 amino acids. CDR1 is SGHTA, CDR2 FQGNSA, per germline. V was pared by 5 bases and J by 5 bases, with 19 bases between. The CDR3 region has the DNA TGTGCCAGCAGCCCTCCCAAGATTTTGGTTTATCAGCCCCAGCATTTT. It encodes CASSPPKILVYQPQHF.

J is TRBJ2-1 and V is TRBV4-2; 9 positions match TRBD2. V was pared by 3 bases and J by 6 bases, with 15 bases of the junction left unmatched. CDR1 is LGHNA and CDR2 is YNFKEQ in the germline V gene. This CDR3 has 18 amino acids. CDR3 in amino acids: CASSHRSPAPSGINEQFF. The CDR3 region has the DNA TGTGCCAGCAGCCACCGCTCCCCCGCCCCTAGCGGGATCAATGAGCAGTTCTTC.

The DNA for the CDR3 is TGTGCCAGCACCTACACCCGGGGGACTGAAGCTTTCTTT. Translating it yields CASTYTRGTEAFF. The chain uses TRBV6-5 and TRBJ1-1; maybe TRBD1 (5 bases). The length of the CDR3 is 13 residues. Germline V gene lookup returns CDR1 MNHEY and CDR2 SVGAGI. V shed 7 bases and J shed 5 bases, with 14 bases lying between them.